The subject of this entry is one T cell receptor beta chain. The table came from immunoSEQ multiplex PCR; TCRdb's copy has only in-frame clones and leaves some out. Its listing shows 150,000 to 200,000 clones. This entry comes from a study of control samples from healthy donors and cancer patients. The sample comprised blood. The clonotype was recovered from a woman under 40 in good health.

CDR3 residues: CASSSRGSSGNTIYF. In DNA form, the CDR3 reads TGTGCCAGCAGTTCAAGGGGGAGCTCTGGAAACACCATATATTTT. V is TRBV28 and J is TRBJ1-3, with a tentative D call TRBD1 (6 bases). The length of the CDR3 is 15 residues. Trimming took 4 bases from V and 0 from J, leaving 10 bases between them. Germline loops: CDR1 MDHEN, CDR2 SYDVKM.